This T cell receptor beta chain comes out of a study of cytomegalovirus exposure and HLA in healthy donors. Study overall: In an early release, HLA-typed donors contributed some 88 million unique TCR sequences. General observations from the study: An analysis done earlier found most TCR beta V segments productive about 87% or about 30% of the time.

A multiplex PCR was run with 60 Vbeta primers and 13 Jbeta primers. Assay used: immunoSEQ multiplex PCR; TCRdb lists only in-frame clones, some missing. Here the sample spans about 140,000 clones, roughly 80% being singletons. This clone was counted a few times. Its specificity is unknown. CDR1 is MGHRA and CDR2 is YSYEKL in the germline V gene. The CDR3 consists of 16 residues. Trimming at V came to 3 bases and at J to 5 bases, leaving 9 bases not matched to a gene. The gene calls are TRBV4-1 and TRBJ1-5; 8 bases agree with TRBD1. The sequenced sample was PBMCs. The TCR originated in a female donor in good health and CMV-seronegative. Written as DNA, the CDR3 is TGCGCCAGCAGCCAGGGAATGACAGGGGTGGATCAGCCCCAGCATTTT. Translated, it gives CASSQGMTGVDQPQHF.